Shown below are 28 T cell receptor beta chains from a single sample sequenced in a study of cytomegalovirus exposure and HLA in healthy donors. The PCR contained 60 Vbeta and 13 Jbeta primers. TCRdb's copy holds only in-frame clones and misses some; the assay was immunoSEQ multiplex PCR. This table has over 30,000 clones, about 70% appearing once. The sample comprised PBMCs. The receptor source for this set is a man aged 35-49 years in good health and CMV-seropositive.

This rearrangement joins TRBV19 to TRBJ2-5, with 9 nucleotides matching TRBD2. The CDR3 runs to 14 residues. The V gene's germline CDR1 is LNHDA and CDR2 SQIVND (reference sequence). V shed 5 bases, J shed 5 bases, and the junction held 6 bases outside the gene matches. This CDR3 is CASSGTSRIETQYF. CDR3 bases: TGTGCCAGTAGTGGGACTAGCCGGATCGAGACCCAGTACTTC. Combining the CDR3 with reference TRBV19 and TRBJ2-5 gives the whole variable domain DGGITQSPKYLFRKEGQNVTLSCEQNLNHDAMYWYRQDPGQGLRLIYYSQIVNDFQKGDIAEGYSVSREKKESFPLTVTSAQKNPTAFYLCASSGTSRIETQYFGPGTRLLVL.

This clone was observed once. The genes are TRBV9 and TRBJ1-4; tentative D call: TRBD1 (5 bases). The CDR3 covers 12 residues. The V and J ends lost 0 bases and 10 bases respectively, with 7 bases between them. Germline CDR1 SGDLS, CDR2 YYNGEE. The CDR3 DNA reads TGTGCCAGCAGCGTAGGGGGGGGAAAACTGTTTTTT. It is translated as CASSVGGGKLFF.

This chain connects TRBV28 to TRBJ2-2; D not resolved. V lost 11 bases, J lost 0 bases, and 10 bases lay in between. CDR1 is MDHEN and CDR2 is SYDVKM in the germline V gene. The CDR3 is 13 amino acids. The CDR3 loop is CAAAQTNTGELFF. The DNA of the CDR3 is TGTGCCGCCGCGCAAACGAACACCGGGGAGCTGTTTTTT.

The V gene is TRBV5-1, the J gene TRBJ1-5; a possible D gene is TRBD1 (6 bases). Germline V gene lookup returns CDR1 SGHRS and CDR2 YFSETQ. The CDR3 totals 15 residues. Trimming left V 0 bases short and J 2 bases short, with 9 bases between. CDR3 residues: CASSLAGAGNQPQHF. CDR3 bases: TGCGCCAGCAGCTTGGCAGGGGCGGGCAATCAGCCCCAGCATTTT.

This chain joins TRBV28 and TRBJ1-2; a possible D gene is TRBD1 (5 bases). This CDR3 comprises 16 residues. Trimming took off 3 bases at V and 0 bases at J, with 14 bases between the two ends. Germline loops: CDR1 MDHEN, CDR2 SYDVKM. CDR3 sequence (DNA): TGTGCCAGCAGTTTGGGGGGATCGACAGCTAACTATGGCTACACCTTC. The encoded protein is CASSLGGSTANYGYTF.

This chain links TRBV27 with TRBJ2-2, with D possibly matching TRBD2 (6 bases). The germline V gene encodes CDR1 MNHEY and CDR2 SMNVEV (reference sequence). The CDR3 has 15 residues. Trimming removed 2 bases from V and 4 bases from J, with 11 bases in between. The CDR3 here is CASSLGGSGTGELFF. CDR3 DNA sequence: TGTGCCAGCAGTTTAGGAGGGAGCGGCACCGGGGAGCTGTTTTTT.

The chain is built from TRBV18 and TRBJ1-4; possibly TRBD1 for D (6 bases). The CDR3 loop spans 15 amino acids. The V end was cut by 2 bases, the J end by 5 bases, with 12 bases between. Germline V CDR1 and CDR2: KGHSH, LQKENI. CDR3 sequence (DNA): TGTGCCAGCTCACCATTCAGGGACAAAAATGAAAAACTGTTTTTT. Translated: CASSPFRDKNEKLFF.

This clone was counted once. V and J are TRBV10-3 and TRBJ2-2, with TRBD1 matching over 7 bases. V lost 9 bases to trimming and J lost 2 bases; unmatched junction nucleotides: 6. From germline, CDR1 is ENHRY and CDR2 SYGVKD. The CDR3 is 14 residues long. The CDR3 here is CAISGTANTGELFF. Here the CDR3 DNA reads TGTGCCATTTCCGGGACAGCCAACACCGGGGAGCTGTTTTTT.

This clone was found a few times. CDR3 sequence reads: CASSTGDRGREQYF. CDR3 in DNA: TGTGCCAGCAGTACCGGGGACAGGGGTCGCGAGCAGTACTTC. V and J are TRBV5-6 and TRBJ2-7; the match to TRBD1 covers 10 bases. After removal of 5 bases from V and 6 bases from J, the junction contained 8 bases not matched to a gene. CDR3 size: 14 residues. Looked up from germline, CDR1 is SGHDT and CDR2 is YYEEEE. Supplemented by reference TRBV5-6 and TRBJ2-7, the full variable domain reads DAGVTQSPTHLIKTRGQQVTLRCSPKSGHDTVSWYQQALGQGPQFIFQYYEEEERQRGNFPDRFSGHQFPNYSSELNVNALLLGDSALYLCASSTGDRGREQYFGPGTRLTVT.

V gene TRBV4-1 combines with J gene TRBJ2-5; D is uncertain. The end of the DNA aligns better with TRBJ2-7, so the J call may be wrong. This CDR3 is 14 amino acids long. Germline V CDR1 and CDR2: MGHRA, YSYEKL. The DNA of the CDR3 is TGCGCCAGCAGCACCCTGACATACACCTACGAGCAGTACTTC. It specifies CASSTLTYTYEQYF.

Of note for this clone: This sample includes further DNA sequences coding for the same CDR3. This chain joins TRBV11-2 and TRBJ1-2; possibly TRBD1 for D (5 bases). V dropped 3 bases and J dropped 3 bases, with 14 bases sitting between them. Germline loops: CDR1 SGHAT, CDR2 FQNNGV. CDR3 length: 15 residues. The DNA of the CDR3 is TGTGCCAGCAGCTTGGGTGGGGCAGGATACTATGGCTACACCTTC. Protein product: CASSLGGAGYYGYTF.

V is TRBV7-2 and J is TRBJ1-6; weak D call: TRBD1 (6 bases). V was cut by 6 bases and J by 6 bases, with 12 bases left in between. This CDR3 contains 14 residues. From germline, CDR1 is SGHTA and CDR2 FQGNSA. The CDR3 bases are TGTGCCAGCAGACGGACAGCTATTAATTCACCCCTCCACTTT. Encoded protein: CASRRTAINSPLHF.

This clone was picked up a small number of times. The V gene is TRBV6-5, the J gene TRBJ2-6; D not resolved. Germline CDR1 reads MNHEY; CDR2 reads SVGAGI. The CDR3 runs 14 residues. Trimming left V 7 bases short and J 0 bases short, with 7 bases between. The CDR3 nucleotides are TGTGCCAGCACTTCTCCCTCTGGGGCCAACGTCCTGACTTTC. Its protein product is CASTSPSGANVLTF.

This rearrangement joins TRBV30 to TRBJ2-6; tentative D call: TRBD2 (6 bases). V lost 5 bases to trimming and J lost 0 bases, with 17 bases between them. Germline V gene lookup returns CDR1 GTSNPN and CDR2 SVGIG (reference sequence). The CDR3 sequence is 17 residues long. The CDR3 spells CAWERDSSSSGANVLTF. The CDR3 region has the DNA TGTGCCTGGGAGAGGGACTCCAGTTCCTCTGGGGCCAACGTCCTGACTTTC.

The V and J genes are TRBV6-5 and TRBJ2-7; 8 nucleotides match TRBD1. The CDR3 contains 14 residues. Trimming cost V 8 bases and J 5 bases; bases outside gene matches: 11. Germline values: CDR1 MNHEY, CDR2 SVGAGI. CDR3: CASGHRTGPHEQYF. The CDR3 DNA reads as TGTGCCAGCGGCCACCGGACAGGGCCGCACGAGCAGTACTTC.

The CDR3 DNA follows: TGTGCCAGCAGCGTAGGTACGGAGAGGTCACCCCTCCACTTT. Residues: CASSVGTERSPLHF. V usage is TRBV9 and J usage is TRBJ1-6; unclear D gene. From germline, CDR1 is SGDLS and CDR2 YYNGEE. V lost 0 bases and J lost 10, with 11 bases in between. This CDR3 has 14 amino acids.

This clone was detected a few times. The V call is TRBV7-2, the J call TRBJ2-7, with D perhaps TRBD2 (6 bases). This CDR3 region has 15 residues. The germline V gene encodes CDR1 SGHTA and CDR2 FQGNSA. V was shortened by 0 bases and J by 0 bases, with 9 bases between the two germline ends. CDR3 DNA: TGTGCCAGCAGCTTAGCGGGCGGGGACTCCTACGAGCAGTACTTC. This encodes CASSLAGGDSYEQYF.

CDR3 bases: TGTGCCAGCAGCTTAGGGGGGCGCGGGTTGGATCAGCCCCAGCATTTT. Translating it yields CASSLGGRGLDQPQHF. The rearrangement uses TRBV7-9 and TRBJ1-5; possibly TRBD1 for D (6 bases). Germline assignment: CDR1 SEHNR and CDR2 FQNEAQ (reference sequence). V shed 1 base and J shed 5 bases, with 15 bases lying between them. The CDR3 loop spans 16 amino acids.

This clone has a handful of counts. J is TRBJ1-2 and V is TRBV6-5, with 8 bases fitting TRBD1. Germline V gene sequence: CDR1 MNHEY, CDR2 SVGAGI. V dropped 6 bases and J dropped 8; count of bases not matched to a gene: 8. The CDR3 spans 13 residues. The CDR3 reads CASRLMTGEGYTF. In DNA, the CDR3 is TGTGCCAGCAGATTAATGACAGGGGAAGGCTACACCTTC.

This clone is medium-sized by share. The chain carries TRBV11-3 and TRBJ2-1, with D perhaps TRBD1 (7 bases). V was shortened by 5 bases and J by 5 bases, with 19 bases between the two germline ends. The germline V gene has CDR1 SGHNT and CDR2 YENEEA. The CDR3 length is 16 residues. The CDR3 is CASSIPGGTADNEQFF. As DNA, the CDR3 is TGTGCCAGCAGCATCCCTGGAGGGACAGCGGACAATGAGCAGTTCTTC.

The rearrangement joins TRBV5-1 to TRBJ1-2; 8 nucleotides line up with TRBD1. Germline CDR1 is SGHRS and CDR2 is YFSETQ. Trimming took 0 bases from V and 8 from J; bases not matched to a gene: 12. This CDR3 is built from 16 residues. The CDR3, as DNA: TGCGCCAGCAGCTTGGGGCCGGGACAGGAGACGCTGGGCTACACCTTC. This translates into CASSLGPGQETLGYTF.

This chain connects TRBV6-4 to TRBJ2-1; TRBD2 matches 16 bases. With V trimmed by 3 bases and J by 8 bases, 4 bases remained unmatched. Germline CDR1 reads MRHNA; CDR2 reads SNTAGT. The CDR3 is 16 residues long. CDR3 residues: CASSESGTSGGDEQFF. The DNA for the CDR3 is TGTGCCAGCAGTGAATCCGGGACTAGCGGGGGGGATGAGCAGTTCTTC.

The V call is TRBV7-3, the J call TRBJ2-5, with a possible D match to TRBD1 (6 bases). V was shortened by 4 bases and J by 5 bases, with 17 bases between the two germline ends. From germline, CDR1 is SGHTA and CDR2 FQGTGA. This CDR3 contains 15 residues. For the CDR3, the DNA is TGTGCCAGCAGCTCAGGACAGTTTCGCACGGAGACCCAGTACTTC. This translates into CASSSGQFRTETQYF.

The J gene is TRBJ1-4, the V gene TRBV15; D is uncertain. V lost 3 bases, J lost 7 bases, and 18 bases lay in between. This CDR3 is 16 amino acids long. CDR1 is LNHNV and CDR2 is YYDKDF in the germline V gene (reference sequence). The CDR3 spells CATSREGGFAVEKLFF. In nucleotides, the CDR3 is TGTGCCACCAGCAGGGAGGGAGGGTTCGCAGTTGAAAAACTGTTTTTT.

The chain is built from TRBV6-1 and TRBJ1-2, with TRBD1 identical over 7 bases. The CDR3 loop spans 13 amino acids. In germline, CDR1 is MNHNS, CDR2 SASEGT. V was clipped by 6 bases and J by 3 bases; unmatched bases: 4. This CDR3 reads CASRRQGYYGYTF. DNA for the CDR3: TGTGCCAGCAGGAGACAGGGATACTATGGCTACACCTTC.

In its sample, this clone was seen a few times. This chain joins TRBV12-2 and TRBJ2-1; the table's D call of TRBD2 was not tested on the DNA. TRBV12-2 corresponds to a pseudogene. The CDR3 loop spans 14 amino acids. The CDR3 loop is CASRLAERCGEQFF. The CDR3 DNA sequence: TGTGCAAGTCGCTTAGCGGAGAGGTGCGGTGAGCAGTTCTTC.

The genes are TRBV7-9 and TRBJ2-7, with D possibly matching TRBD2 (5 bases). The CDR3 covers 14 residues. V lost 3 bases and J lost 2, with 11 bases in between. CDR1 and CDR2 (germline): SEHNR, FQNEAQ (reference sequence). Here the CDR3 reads CASSFTRGTYEQYF. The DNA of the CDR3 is TGTGCCAGCAGCTTCACCCGGGGTACCTACGAGCAGTACTTC.

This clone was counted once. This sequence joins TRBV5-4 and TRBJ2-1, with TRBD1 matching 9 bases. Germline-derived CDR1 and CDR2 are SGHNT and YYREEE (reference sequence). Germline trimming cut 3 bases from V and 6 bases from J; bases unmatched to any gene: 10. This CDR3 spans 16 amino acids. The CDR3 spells CASSSVYSTGGNEQFF. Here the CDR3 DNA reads TGTGCCAGCAGCTCGGTTTACTCGACAGGGGGCAATGAGCAGTTCTTC.